The 10 T cell receptor beta chains in this list originate from one sample, sequenced in a study of blood T cell repertoires in COVID-19. Here immunoSEQ multiplex PCR was the method, and the copy in TCRdb shows in-frame clones only, minus some. The sample carries 200,000 or so clones, 70% to 90% recorded once. The sample consisted of peripheral blood. The receptors come from a man aged 25 to 40 with COVID-19, enrolled during active disease.

This clone was seen more than once but under ten times. The chain recombines TRBV5-1 with TRBJ2-5; 9 bases align to TRBD2. In germline, CDR1 is SGHRS, CDR2 YFSETQ. The CDR3 contains 17 residues. V shed 5 bases, J shed 5 bases, and the junction held 16 bases outside the gene matches. CDR3 DNA sequence: TGCGCCAGCAGTATTAGTCCGCGGGGGGGCTTCCACGAGACCCAGTACTTC. Amino acid sequence: CASSISPRGGFHETQYF.

For the CDR3, the DNA is TGTGCCAGCAGCCATTGGACAGCTGATGGCTACACCTTC. It yields the protein CASSHWTADGYTF. The chain uses TRBV14 and TRBJ1-2, with a possible D match to TRBD1 (6 bases). The CDR3 has 13 amino acids. The V end lost 3 bases, the J end lost 6 bases, and 11 bases lay between the germline ends. CDR1 and CDR2 from the germline V gene are SGHDN and FVKESK.

V gene TRBV7-9 combines with J gene TRBJ2-1; D is possibly TRBD1 (6 bases). The CDR3 contains 16 residues. Trimming removed 1 base from V and 7 bases from J, with 17 bases in between. Germline-derived CDR1 and CDR2 are SEHNR and FQNEAQ (reference sequence). The DNA for the CDR3 is TGTGCCAGCAGCTTAGAGCTAGAAGGACAGACGAATGAGCAGTTCTTC. Protein sequence: CASSLELEGQTNEQFF.

The V and J genes are TRBV27 and TRBJ1-5; D might be TRBD1 (5 bases). The CDR3 consists of 18 residues. Deletions cut 6 bases from V and 5 bases from J, with 26 bases between. Germline CDR1 is MNHEY and CDR2 is SMNVEV (reference sequence). CDR3 bases: TGTGCCAGCAGCCCGAGGCCCGCCGGGACGGGGGTGGATCAGCCCCAGCATTTT. Residues: CASSPRPAGTGVDQPQHF.

The V gene is TRBV5-5, the J gene TRBJ1-4; possible D gene TRBD1, 6 bases. The CDR3 has 15 residues. Germline CDR1 SGHKS, CDR2 YYEKEE (reference sequence). Trimming cost V 3 bases and J 8 bases, with 17 bases left between them. CDR3 sequence (DNA): TGTGCCAGCAGCTCTACGGGGGGCCTGAGGGAAAAACTGTTTTTT. Translation gives CASSSTGGLREKLFF.

This rearrangement joins TRBV6-5 to TRBJ1-2; 8 bases are a match to TRBD1. The V segment lost 5 bases and the J segment 10 bases; nucleotides outside the gene matches: 12. Germline CDR1 reads MNHEY; CDR2 reads SVGAGI. The length of the CDR3 is 14 residues. The CDR3 loop reads CASSPQGAGRDYTF. Here the CDR3 DNA reads TGTGCCAGCAGTCCTCAGGGGGCGGGTAGGGACTACACCTTC.

This rearrangement joins TRBV12-5 to TRBJ1-6, with a possible D match to TRBD1 (6 bases). Germline V gene lookup returns CDR1 LGHNT and CDR2 FRNRAP. This CDR3 contains 18 residues. The V end was cut by 2 bases, the J end by 13 bases, with 27 bases between. CDR3 sequence (DNA): TGTGCTAGTGGTTTGTTCCCCGAGGGGGTGGCCCTCTGGCCGCCCCTCCACTTT. Residues: CASGLFPEGVALWPPLHF.

V and J are TRBV27 and TRBJ1-6; a possible D gene is TRBD1 (6 bases). Trimming removed 2 bases at V and 1 base at J, with 18 bases between. The CDR3 extends over 19 amino acids. Germline V gives CDR1 MNHEY, CDR2 SMNVEV (reference sequence). The CDR3 bases are TGTGCCAGCAGTTTAAGGTACAGGGCCGAAGTTTCCTATAATTCACCCCTCCACTTT. Translated: CASSLRYRAEVSYNSPLHF.

J is TRBJ2-1 and V is TRBV7-3, with 8 bases that match TRBD1. Unmatched junction bases numbered 14, after V lost 5 bases and J lost 8 bases. The CDR3 runs 16 residues. Per the germline V gene, CDR1 is SGHTA and CDR2 is FQGTGA. This CDR3 is CASSPRPGTGLYEQFF. In DNA form, the CDR3 reads TGTGCCAGCAGCCCGCGACCCGGGACAGGTCTCTATGAGCAGTTCTTC.

This chain connects TRBV7-9 to TRBJ1-2; maybe TRBD1 (6 bases). The CDR3 runs to 17 residues. Trimming shortened V by 0 bases and J by 8 bases, and 22 bases separated the two germline ends. CDR1 is SEHNR and CDR2 is FQNEAQ in the germline V gene (reference sequence). CDR3 protein: CASSLAGAVWGRGGYTF. For the CDR3, the DNA is TGTGCCAGCAGCTTAGCCGGCGCAGTTTGGGGGCGCGGGGGCTACACCTTC.